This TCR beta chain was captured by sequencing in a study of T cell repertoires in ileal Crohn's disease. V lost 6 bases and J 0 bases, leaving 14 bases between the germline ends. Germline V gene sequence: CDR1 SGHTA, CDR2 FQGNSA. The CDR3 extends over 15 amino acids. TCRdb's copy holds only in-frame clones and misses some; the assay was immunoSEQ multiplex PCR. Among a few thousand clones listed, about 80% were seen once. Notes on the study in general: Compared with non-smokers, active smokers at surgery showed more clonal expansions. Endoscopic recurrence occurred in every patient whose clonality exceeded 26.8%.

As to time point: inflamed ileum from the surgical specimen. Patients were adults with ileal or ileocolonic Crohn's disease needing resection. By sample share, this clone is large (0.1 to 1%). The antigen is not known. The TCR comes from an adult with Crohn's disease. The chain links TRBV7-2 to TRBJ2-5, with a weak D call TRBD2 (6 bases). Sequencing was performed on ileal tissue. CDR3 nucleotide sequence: TGTGCCAGCAGTTGGGTAGCGGCCAACCAAGAGACCCAGTACTTC. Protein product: CASSWVAANQETQYF.